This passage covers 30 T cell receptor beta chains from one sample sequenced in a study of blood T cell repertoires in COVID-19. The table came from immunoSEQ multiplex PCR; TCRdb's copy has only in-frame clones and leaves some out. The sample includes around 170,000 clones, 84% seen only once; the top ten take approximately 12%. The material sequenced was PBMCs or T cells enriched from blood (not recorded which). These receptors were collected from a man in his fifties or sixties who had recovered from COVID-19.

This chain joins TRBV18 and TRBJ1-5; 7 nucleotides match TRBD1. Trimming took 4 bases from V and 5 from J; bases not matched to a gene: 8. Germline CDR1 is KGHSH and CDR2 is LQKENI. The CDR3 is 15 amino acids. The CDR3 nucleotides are TGTGCCAGCTCACGTTGGGGGACAGACGATCAGCCCCAGCATTTT. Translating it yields CASSRWGTDDQPQHF.

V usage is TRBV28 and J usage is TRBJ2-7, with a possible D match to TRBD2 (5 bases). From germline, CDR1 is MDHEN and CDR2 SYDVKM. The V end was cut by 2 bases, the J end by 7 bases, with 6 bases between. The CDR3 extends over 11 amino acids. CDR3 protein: CASSLREEQYF. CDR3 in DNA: TGTGCCAGCAGTTTAAGGGAGGAGCAGTACTTC.

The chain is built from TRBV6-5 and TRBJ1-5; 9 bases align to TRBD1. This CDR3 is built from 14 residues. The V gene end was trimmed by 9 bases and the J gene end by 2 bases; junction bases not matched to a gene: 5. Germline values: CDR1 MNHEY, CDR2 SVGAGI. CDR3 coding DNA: TGTGCCAGTTCGGGACAGGGCGGCAATCAGCCCCAGCATTTT. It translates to CASSGQGGNQPQHF.

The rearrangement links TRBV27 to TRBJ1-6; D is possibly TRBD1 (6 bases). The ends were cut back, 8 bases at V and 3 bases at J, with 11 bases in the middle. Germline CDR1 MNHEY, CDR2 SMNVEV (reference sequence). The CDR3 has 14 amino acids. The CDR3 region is CASGARGYNSPLHF. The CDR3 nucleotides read TGTGCCAGCGGAGCCAGGGGCTATAATTCACCCCTCCACTTT.

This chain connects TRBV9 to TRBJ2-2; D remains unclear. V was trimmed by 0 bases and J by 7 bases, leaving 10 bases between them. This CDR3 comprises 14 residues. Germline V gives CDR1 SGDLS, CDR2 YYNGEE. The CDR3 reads CASSVAGPLGELFF. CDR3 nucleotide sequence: TGTGCCAGCAGCGTAGCGGGTCCTCTCGGGGAGCTGTTTTTT. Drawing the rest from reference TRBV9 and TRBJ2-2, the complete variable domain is DSGVTQTPKHLITATGQRVTLRCSPRSGDLSVYWYQQSLDQGLQFLIQYYNGEERAKGNILERFSAQQFPDLHSELNLSSLELGDSALYFCASSVAGPLGELFFGEGSRLTVL.

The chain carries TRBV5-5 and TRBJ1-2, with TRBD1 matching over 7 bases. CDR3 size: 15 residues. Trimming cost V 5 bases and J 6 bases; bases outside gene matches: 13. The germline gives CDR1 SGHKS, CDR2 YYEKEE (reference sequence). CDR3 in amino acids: CASSRGQDPWDGYTF. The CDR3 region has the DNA TGTGCCAGCAGTCGTGGACAGGACCCCTGGGATGGCTACACCTTC. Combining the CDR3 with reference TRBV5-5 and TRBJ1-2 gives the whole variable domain DAGVTQSPTHLIKTRGQQVTLRCSPISGHKSVSWYQQVLGQGPQFIFQYYEKEERGRGNFPDRFSARQFPNYSSELNVNALLLGDSALYLCASSRGQDPWDGYTFGSGTRLTVV.

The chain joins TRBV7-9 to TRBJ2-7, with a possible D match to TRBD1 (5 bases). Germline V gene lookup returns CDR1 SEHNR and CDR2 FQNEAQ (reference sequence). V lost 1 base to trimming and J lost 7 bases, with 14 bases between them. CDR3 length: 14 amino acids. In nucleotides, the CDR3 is TGTGCCAGCAGCTTAGGGGGCTTGGTTTGGGAGCAGTACTTC. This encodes CASSLGGLVWEQYF.

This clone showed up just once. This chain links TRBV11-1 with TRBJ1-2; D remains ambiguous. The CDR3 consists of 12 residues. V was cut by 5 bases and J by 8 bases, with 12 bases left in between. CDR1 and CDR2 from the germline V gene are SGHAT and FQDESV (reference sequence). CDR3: CASSPGGSGYTF. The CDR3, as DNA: TGTGCCAGCAGCCCCGGAGGGAGCGGCTACACCTTC.

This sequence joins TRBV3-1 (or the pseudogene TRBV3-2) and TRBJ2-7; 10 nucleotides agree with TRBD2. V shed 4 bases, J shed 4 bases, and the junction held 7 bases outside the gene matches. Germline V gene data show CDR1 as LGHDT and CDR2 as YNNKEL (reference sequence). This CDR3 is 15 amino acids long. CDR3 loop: CASSLGVAGGYEQYF. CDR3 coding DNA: TGTGCCAGCAGCCTCGGAGTAGCGGGGGGATACGAGCAGTACTTC.

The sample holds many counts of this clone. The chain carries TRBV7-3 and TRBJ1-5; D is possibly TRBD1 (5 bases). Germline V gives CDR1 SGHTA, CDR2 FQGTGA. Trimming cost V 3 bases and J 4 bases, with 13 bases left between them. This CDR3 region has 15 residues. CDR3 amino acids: CASSFVKGRNQPQHF. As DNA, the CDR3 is TGTGCCAGCAGCTTCGTGAAGGGGAGGAATCAGCCCCAGCATTTT.

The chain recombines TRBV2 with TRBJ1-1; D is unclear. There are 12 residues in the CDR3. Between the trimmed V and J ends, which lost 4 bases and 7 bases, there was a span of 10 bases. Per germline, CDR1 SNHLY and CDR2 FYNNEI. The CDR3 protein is CASSASVLEAFF. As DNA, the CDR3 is TGTGCCAGCAGTGCCTCGGTACTTGAAGCTTTCTTT.

The CDR3 DNA sequence: TGTGCCAGCAGACTTGCCCCACAGGTTTATGGCTACACCTTC. Encoded protein: CASRLAPQVYGYTF. This rearrangement joins TRBV6-5 to TRBJ1-2; D might be TRBD1 (5 bases). Germline V gives CDR1 MNHEY, CDR2 SVGAGI. V was shortened by 6 bases and J by 5 bases, with 16 bases between the two germline ends. This CDR3 has 14 residues.

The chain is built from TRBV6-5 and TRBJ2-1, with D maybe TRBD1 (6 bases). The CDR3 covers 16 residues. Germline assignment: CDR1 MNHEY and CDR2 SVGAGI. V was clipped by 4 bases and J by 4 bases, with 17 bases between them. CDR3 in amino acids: CASSSRAGASYNEQFF. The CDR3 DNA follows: TGTGCCAGCAGTTCTCGGGCAGGGGCCTCATACAATGAGCAGTTCTTC.

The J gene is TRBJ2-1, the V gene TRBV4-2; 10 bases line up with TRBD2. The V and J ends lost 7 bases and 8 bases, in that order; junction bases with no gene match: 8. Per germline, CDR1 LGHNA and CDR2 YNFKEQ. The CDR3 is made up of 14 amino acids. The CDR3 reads CASTPSGGSYEQFF. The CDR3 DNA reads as TGTGCCAGCACCCCTAGCGGGGGATCGTATGAGCAGTTCTTC.

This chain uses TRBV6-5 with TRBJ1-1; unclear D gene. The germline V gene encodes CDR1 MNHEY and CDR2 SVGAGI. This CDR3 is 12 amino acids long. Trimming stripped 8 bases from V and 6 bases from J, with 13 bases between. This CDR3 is CASSRGIAEAFF. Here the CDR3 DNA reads TGTGCCAGCTCCCGAGGGATCGCTGAAGCTTTCTTT.

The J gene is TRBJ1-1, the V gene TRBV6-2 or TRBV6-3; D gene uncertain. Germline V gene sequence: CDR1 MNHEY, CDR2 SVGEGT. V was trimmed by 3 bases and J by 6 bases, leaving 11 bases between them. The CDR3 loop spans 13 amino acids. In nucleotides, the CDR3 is TGTGCCAGCAGTTATTTAGTCAACGCTGAAGCTTTCTTT. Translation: CASSYLVNAEAFF.

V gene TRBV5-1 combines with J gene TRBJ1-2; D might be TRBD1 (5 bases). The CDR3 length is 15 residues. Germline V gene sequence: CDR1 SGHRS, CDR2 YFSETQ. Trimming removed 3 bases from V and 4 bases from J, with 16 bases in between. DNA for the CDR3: TGCGCCAGCAGCTCGAACAGCGGGGGGTTCTATGGCTACACCTTC. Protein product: CASSSNSGGFYGYTF.

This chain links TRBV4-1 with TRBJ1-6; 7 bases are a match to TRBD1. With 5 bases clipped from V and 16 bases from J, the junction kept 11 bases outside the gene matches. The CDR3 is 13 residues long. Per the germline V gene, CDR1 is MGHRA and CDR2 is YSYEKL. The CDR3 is CASSTRQGPTLHF. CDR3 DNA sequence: TGCGCCAGCAGCACCCGACAGGGCCCTACACTCCACTTT.

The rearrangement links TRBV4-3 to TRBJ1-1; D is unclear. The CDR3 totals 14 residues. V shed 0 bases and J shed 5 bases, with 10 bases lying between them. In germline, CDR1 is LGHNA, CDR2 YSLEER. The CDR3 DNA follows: TGCGCCAGCAGCCAAGAGTGGGCTTGGACTGAAGCTTTCTTT. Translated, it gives CASSQEWAWTEAFF.

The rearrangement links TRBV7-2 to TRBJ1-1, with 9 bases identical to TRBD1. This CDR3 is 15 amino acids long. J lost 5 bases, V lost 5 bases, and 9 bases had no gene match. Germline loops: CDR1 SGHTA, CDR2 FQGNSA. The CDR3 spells CASSTRGTGQTEAFF. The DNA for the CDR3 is TGTGCCAGCAGCACCAGAGGGACAGGGCAGACTGAAGCTTTCTTT.

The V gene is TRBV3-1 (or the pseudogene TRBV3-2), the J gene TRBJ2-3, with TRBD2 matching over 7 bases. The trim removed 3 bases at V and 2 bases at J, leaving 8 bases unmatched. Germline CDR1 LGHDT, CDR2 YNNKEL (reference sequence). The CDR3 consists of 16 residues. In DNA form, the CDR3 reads TGTGCCAGCAGCCATCAAGCTAGCGGCCTCACAGATACGCAGTATTTT. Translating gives CASSHQASGLTDTQYF.

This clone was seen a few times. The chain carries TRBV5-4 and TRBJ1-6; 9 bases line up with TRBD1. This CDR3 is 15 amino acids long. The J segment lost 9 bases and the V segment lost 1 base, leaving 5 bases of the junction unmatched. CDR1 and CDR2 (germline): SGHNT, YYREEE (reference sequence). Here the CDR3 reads CASSLPGQGFSPLHF. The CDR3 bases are TGTGCCAGCAGCTTGCCGGGACAGGGTTTTTCACCCCTCCACTTT.

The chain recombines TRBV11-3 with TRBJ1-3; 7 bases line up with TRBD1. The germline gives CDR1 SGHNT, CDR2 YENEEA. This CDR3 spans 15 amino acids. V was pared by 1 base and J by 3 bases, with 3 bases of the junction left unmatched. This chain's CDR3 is CASSLGQGGGNTIYF. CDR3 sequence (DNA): TGTGCCAGCAGCTTAGGGCAGGGGGGTGGAAACACCATATATTTT. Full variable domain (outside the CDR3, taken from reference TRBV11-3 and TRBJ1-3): EAGVVQSPRYKIIEKKQPVAFWCNPISGHNTLYWYLQNLGQGPELLIRYENEEAVDDSQLPKDRFSAERLKGVDSTLKIQPAELGDSAVYLCASSLGQGGGNTIYFGEGSWLTVV.

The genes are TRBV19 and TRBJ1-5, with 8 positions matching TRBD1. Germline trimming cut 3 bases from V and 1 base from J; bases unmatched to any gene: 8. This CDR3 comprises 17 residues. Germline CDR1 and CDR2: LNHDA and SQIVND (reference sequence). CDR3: CASSIGQGGVSNQPQHF. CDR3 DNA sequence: TGTGCCAGTAGTATCGGACAGGGAGGCGTAAGCAATCAGCCCCAGCATTTT.

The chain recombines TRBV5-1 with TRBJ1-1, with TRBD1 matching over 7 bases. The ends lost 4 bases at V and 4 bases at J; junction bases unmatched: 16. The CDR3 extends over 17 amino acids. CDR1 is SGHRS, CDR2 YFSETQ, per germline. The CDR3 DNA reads TGCGCCAGCAGCAACTCAGACAGGGTGGGACGGAGCACTGAAGCTTTCTTT. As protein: CASSNSDRVGRSTEAFF.

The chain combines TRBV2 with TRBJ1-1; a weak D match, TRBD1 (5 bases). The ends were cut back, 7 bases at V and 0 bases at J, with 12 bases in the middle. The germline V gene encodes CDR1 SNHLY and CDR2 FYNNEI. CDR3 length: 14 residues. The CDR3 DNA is TGTGCCAGCAAGGACCAAGGGGTGAACACTGAAGCTTTCTTT. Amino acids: CASKDQGVNTEAFF.

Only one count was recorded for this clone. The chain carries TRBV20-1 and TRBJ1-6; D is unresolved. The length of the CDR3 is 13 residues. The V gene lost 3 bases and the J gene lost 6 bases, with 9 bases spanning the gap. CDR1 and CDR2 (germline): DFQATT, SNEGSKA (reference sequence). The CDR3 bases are TGCAGTGCTAGTTTCGCGAGTAATTCACCCCTCCACTTT. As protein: CSASFASNSPLHF.

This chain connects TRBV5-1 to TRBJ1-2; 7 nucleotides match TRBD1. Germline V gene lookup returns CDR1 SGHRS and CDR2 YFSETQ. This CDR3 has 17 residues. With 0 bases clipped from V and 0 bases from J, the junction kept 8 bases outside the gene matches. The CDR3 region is CASSLAREGAANYGYTF. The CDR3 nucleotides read TGCGCCAGCAGCTTGGCCAGAGAGGGGGCTGCTAACTATGGCTACACCTTC.

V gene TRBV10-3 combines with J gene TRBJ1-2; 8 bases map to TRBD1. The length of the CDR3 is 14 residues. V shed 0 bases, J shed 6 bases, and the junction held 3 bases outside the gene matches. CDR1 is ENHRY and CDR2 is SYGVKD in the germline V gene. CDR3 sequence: CAISESSGGDGYTF. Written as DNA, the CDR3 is TGTGCCATCAGTGAGTCTTCAGGGGGCGATGGCTACACCTTC.

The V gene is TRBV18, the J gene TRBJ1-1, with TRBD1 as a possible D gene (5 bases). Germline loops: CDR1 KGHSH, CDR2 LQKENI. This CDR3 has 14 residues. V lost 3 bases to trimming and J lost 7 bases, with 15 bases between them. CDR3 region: CASSPARGRGEAFF. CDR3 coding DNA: TGTGCCAGCTCACCGGCCCGTGGGAGGGGTGAAGCTTTCTTT.